This T cell receptor beta chain was profiled in a study of T-cell memory formation after mild COVID-19. Barcoded TCR alpha and TCR beta cDNA libraries with UMIs came from 5'RACE using constant-segment primers. Using its own MiXCR run on the 5' RACE reads, TCRdb lists one record per CDR3 protein. The sample has roughly 350,000 distinct CDR3 sequences; roughly 13% are singletons. The CDR3 loop spans 15 amino acids. With 0 bases removed from V and 7 bases from J, the gap between germline ends came to 10 bases. CDR1 and CDR2 (germline): LGHDT, YNNKEL (reference sequence). Sequencing used PBMCs or a T cell subset sorted from them (not recorded which). The chain uses TRBV3-1 and TRBJ1-6, with D hard to call. The clonotype originates from a young man who had mild COVID-19 (a few samples of this study predate the infection). Cell type and time point are not known. The CDR3 here is CASSQEQRSNSPLHF. CDR3 nucleotides: TGTGCCAGCAGCCAAGAGCAGAGATCGAATTCACCCCTCCACTTT.